This T cell receptor beta chain is from a study of CD8+ T cells in alopecia areata. Whole-study findings and limits: Researchers say the link of baseline CD8+ expansion to response remains uncertain, with one nonresponder.

As for this clone: Its antigen is not known. Other DNA sequences in the same sample also yield this CDR3.

Trimming cost V 3 bases and J 4 bases, with 7 bases left between them. Germline V gives CDR1 DFQATT, CDR2 SNEGSKA (reference sequence). This CDR3 is built from 11 residues. Treatment defined: oral pan-JAK inhibitor, 5-10 mg twice daily. cDNA prepared by RNA extraction and subsequent reverse transcription served as the template for sequencing. Clones were sequenced by immunoSEQ multiplex PCR, and TCRdb holds only the in-frame ones, with some missing. The sample has approximately 200,000 clones, 40% to 45% seen once. Specimen: CD4+ T cells sorted from blood, collected at approximately week 39, from a patient treated with tofacitinib. The receptor comes from a human donor with alopecia areata. The chain carries TRBV20-1 and TRBJ2-7, with D tentatively TRBD2 (5 bases). CDR3 protein: CSASGGYEQYF. The CDR3 DNA reads as TGCAGTGCTAGTGGCGGGTACGAGCAGTACTTC.